This T cell receptor beta chain was sequenced in a study of blood T cell repertoires in COVID-19. Study-level background: Acute and convalescent COVID-19 samples came from the United States, Italy and Spain. From T cells, B-cell-depleted T cells, or PBMCs came the material, which was cDNA or gDNA.

The data were produced by immunoSEQ multiplex PCR, yet TCRdb's version contains in-frame clones alone and is incomplete. The sample lists 400,000 to 450,000 clones, approximately 90% occurring once. Enrolled during active infection, Seattle patients were then followed longitudinally. The sequenced sample was peripheral blood. This TCR was sampled from a woman aged 40-49 years with COVID-19, enrolled during active disease.

CDR3 amino acids: CASSSRQLYEQYF. The DNA of the CDR3 is TGTGCCAGCAGCTCTAGACAGCTGTACGAGCAGTACTTC. V is TRBV7-2 and J is TRBJ2-7, with a possible D match to TRBD1 (5 bases). Trimming cost V 4 bases and J 4 bases, with 11 bases left between them. The germline V gene has CDR1 SGHTA and CDR2 FQGNSA. The CDR3 is 13 residues long.